This T cell receptor beta chain was captured in a study of cytomegalovirus exposure and HLA in healthy donors. Regarding the study as a whole: The study listed roughly 160 cytomegalovirus-associated TCR beta chains. The tendency of first-cohort TCR clusters to co-occur in the approximately 120 validation repertoires was identified by a subsequent analysis.

Germline CDR1 MDHEN, CDR2 SYDVKM. The ends lost 5 bases at V and 7 bases at J; junction bases unmatched: 12. This CDR3 comprises 15 residues. About this clone itself: Its antigen is currently unknown.

Produced via immunoSEQ multiplex PCR; TCRdb's table is partial and in-frame only. The sample carries over 150,000 clones, just over 85% recorded once. Material: PBMCs. The chain joins TRBV28 to TRBJ2-7; 9 nucleotides agree with TRBD1. This clonotype was obtained from a human donor in good health. The CDR3 DNA sequence: TGTGCCAGCAGTCCTCTTGGGACAGGGAAGAGGGAGCAGTACTTC. Translated: CASSPLGTGKREQYF.